The 26 T cell receptor beta chains in this list originate from one sample, sequenced in a study of shared clonotypes between healthy human individuals. CD45RO-negative, CCR7-positively selected cells formed the naive CD8 fraction, excluding terminally differentiated effector memory CD45RA+ cells. The repertoire was sequenced with immunoSEQ multiplex PCR; TCRdb's copy has only in-frame clones and lacks some. The sample has about 750,000 clones; 80% to 95% are singletons. The sequenced material came from naive CD8+ T cells sorted from blood. These receptor sequences come from a young man in good health.

The genes are TRBV1 and TRBJ2-7; the D call in the table, TRBD2, was not verified against the DNA. TRBV1 is a pseudogene segment. This CDR3 is 15 amino acids long. The CDR3 region has the DNA TGCACCAGCAGCCAAGTCCTAGCAAGGGTCTACGAGCAGTACTTC. As protein: CTSSQVLARVYEQYF.

V and J are TRBV5-4 and TRBJ2-3; possible D gene TRBD1, 6 bases. The length of the CDR3 is 15 residues. The V end was cut by 4 bases, the J end by 1 base, with 13 bases between. CDR1 is SGHNT, CDR2 YYREEE, per germline (reference sequence). The chain's CDR3 is CASSPWAGGTDTQYF. Written as DNA, the CDR3 is TGTGCCAGCAGCCCCTGGGCAGGGGGCACAGATACGCAGTATTTT.

The chain recombines TRBV7-9 with TRBJ2-7; no clear D gene. Trimming pared 4 bases from V and 0 bases from J, leaving 7 bases between. The CDR3 spans 13 residues. Germline V gives CDR1 SEHNR, CDR2 FQNEAQ (reference sequence). Here the CDR3 DNA reads TGTGCCAGCAGCTCGTTCCCCTCCTACGAGCAGTACTTC. This sequence encodes CASSSFPSYEQYF.

The V call is TRBV5-5, the J call TRBJ2-1; D unresolved. The CDR3 has 14 residues. CDR1 is SGHKS, CDR2 YYEKEE, per germline (reference sequence). Trimming pared 4 bases from V and 5 bases from J, leaving 13 bases between. CDR3 DNA sequence: TGTGCCAGCAGCCCCCCCGACACGGACAATGAGCAGTTCTTC. It translates to CASSPPDTDNEQFF.

CDR3 loop: CSVPGQGNYGYTF. The CDR3 DNA is TGCAGCGTCCCCGGACAGGGCAACTATGGCTACACCTTC. The rearrangement joins TRBV29-1 to TRBJ1-2; 8 bases match TRBD1. J gave up 2 bases and V 6 bases, and 5 bases lay outside the gene matches. CDR3 length: 13 amino acids. Germline CDR1 and CDR2: SQVTM and ANQGSEA.

The chain has TRBV14 and TRBJ1-2; no firm D call. Trimming left V 0 bases short and J 7 bases short, with 12 bases between. Germline assignment: CDR1 SGHDN and CDR2 FVKESK. The CDR3 totals 14 residues. The CDR3 region is CASSQEIIVGGYTF. The CDR3 DNA sequence: TGTGCCAGCAGCCAAGAAATCATAGTTGGTGGCTACACCTTC.

V usage is TRBV6-5 and J usage is TRBJ2-5, with 7 bases aligning to TRBD1. The J call may be faulty, since TRBJ2-7 better matches the DNA end. Germline assignment: CDR1 MNHEY and CDR2 SVGAGI. There are 12 residues in the CDR3. For the CDR3, the DNA is TGTGCCAGCAGGGGACAGTCCTACGAGCAGTACTTC. Translated, it gives CASRGQSYEQYF.

The V and J genes are TRBV9 and TRBJ2-5; perhaps TRBD2 as D (5 bases). This CDR3 has 14 residues. V dropped 4 bases and J dropped 5 bases, with 15 bases sitting between them. The V gene's germline CDR1 is SGDLS and CDR2 YYNGEE. This CDR3 reads CASSQEGLWETQYF. The CDR3 DNA is TGTGCCAGCAGCCAAGAGGGCTTGTGGGAGACCCAGTACTTC.

The sample holds one count of this clone. The chain carries TRBV5-3 and TRBJ2-3; 8 positions match TRBD1. TRBV5-3 is an ORF; its function is uncertain. The V segment lost 8 bases and the J segment 9 bases; nucleotides outside the gene matches: 14. This CDR3 has 14 residues. The CDR3: CARPNFYRGETQYF. CDR3 coding DNA: TGTGCCAGGCCCAACTTCTACAGGGGGGAGACGCAGTATTTT.

The V gene is TRBV7-9, the J gene TRBJ2-7, with no clear D. Trimming pared 5 bases from V and 6 bases from J, leaving 11 bases between. Per the germline V gene, CDR1 is SEHNR and CDR2 is FQNEAQ (reference sequence). This CDR3 spans 12 amino acids. The CDR3 DNA reads TGTGCCAGCAGCCCCTCTTGGGGCGAGCAGTACTTC. Protein product: CASSPSWGEQYF.

The chain combines TRBV27 with TRBJ2-1, with a weak D call TRBD2 (5 bases). The V gene's germline CDR1 is MNHEY and CDR2 SMNVEV (reference sequence). V gave up 5 bases and J gave up 3 bases, with 20 bases separating them. There are 17 residues in the CDR3. The CDR3 region has the DNA TGTGCCAGCAGTGCCAAATCAGCGGAGGTGGGCTACAATGAGCAGTTCTTC. Its translation is CASSAKSAEVGYNEQFF.

In this sample, this clone turned up once. V and J are TRBV7-9 and TRBJ2-5; 9 bases line up with TRBD2. In germline, CDR1 is SEHNR, CDR2 FQNEAQ (reference sequence). The V gene end was trimmed by 5 bases and the J gene end by 7 bases; junction bases not matched to a gene: 11. The CDR3 is made up of 15 amino acids. CDR3 sequence: CASSPAASGMGTQYF. The CDR3 DNA reads as TGTGCCAGCAGCCCGGCGGCTAGCGGGATGGGGACCCAGTACTTC.

The V gene is TRBV27, the J gene TRBJ2-2, with TRBD2 matching over 12 bases. Germline V gives CDR1 MNHEY, CDR2 SMNVEV (reference sequence). The CDR3 is 16 residues long. Losses at the gene ends were 1 base for V and 7 bases for J; bases not matched to a gene: 4. The CDR3 spells CASSLLTSGGGGELFF. The CDR3 coding sequence is TGTGCCAGCAGTTTATTGACTAGCGGGGGCGGCGGGGAGCTGTTTTTT.

This CDR3 reads CASSEKTTLLRAQHF. The CDR3, as DNA: TGTGCCAGCAGTGAGAAGACCACCCTCCTGAGGGCCCAGCATTTT. V usage is TRBV2 and J usage is TRBJ1-5, with D hard to call. The V end lost 3 bases, the J end lost 11 bases, and 20 bases lay between the germline ends. The CDR3 loop spans 15 amino acids. CDR1 and CDR2 from the germline V gene are SNHLY and FYNNEI.

The V gene is TRBV5-5, the J gene TRBJ2-1; D might be TRBD2 (5 bases). This CDR3 comprises 14 residues. The germline gives CDR1 SGHKS, CDR2 YYEKEE (reference sequence). Trimming took off 4 bases at V and 5 bases at J, with 13 bases between the two ends. The CDR3 region has the DNA TGTGCCAGCAGCGCCCCTTTGGAGGACAATGAGCAGTTCTTC. Protein sequence: CASSAPLEDNEQFF.

This chain uses TRBV5-1 with TRBJ2-3; 7 bases are shared with TRBD2. The J segment lost 4 bases and the V segment lost 0 bases, leaving 2 bases of the junction unmatched. The CDR3 extends over 14 amino acids. CDR1 SGHRS and CDR2 YFSETQ come from the germline V gene. Here the CDR3 DNA reads TGCGCCAGCAGCTTGGCCAGCGGGGCAGATACGCAGTATTTT. Protein sequence: CASSLASGADTQYF.

The V call is TRBV5-1, the J call TRBJ2-3, with a tentative D call TRBD2 (6 bases). The CDR3 is 17 amino acids. Germline-derived CDR1 and CDR2 are SGHRS and YFSETQ. With 0 bases removed from V and 0 bases from J, the gap between germline ends came to 14 bases. In nucleotides, the CDR3 is TGCGCCAGCAGCTTGGGGCTCTGGGGACTTAGCACAGATACGCAGTATTTT. Its protein product is CASSLGLWGLSTDTQYF.

This chain joins TRBV27 and TRBJ1-5; D is ambiguous. V was pared by 5 bases and J by 2 bases, with 7 bases between. The CDR3 runs 13 residues. Germline V gene data show CDR1 as MNHEY and CDR2 as SMNVEV (reference sequence). The CDR3 region is CASSIAGNQPQHF. DNA of the CDR3: TGTGCCAGCAGTATCGCAGGCAATCAGCCCCAGCATTTT.

This chain connects TRBV19 to TRBJ1-5; no firm D call. V lost 0 bases and J 6 bases, leaving 12 bases between the germline ends. This CDR3 region has 15 residues. Germline V gives CDR1 LNHDA, CDR2 SQIVND (reference sequence). The CDR3 reads CASSIDLFGVQPQHF. In nucleotides, the CDR3 is TGTGCCAGTAGTATAGATCTATTCGGGGTTCAGCCCCAGCATTTT.

This rearrangement joins TRBV9 to TRBJ1-2, with D maybe TRBD1 (5 bases). CDR1 and CDR2 from the germline V gene are SGDLS and YYNGEE. The V end lost 3 bases, the J end lost 10 bases, and 7 bases lay between the germline ends. CDR3 size: 10 residues. The CDR3 sequence is CASSGRVYTF. The CDR3 region has the DNA TGTGCCAGCAGCGGCAGGGTCTACACCTTC.

The gene calls are TRBV5-1 and TRBJ2-1; TRBD2 agrees at 14 bases. The CDR3 loop spans 18 amino acids. Germline CDR1 reads SGHRS; CDR2 reads YFSETQ. V was clipped by 0 bases and J by 6 bases; unmatched bases: 8. CDR3 bases: TGCGCCAGCAGCTTGGTTCTGGGACTAGCGGGAGAAGGCAATGAGCAGTTCTTC. Its translation: CASSLVLGLAGEGNEQFF.

V usage is TRBV7-9 and J usage is TRBJ2-7, with 14 bases identical to TRBD2. V trimming: 7 bases; J trimming: 4 bases; junction bases outside the gene matches: 12. The CDR3 extends over 17 amino acids. Germline V CDR1 and CDR2: SEHNR, FQNEAQ (reference sequence). The CDR3 loop is CASTELGLAGGLYEQYF. The CDR3 DNA reads TGTGCCAGCACCGAATTAGGACTAGCGGGAGGATTATACGAGCAGTACTTC.

Notes on this clone: The sample has other DNA sequences that encode this CDR3 too. The rearrangement links TRBV5-1 to TRBJ2-7; D gene unclear. Germline-derived CDR1 and CDR2 are SGHRS and YFSETQ. This CDR3 contains 12 residues. V dropped 0 bases and J dropped 4 bases, with 5 bases sitting between them. CDR3 protein: CASSLDGYEQYF. As DNA, the CDR3 is TGCGCCAGCAGCTTGGACGGTTACGAGCAGTACTTC.

V is TRBV7-2 and J is TRBJ2-2, with D possibly being TRBD1 (6 bases). V gave up 4 bases and J gave up 3 bases, with 12 bases separating them. Germline CDR1 reads SGHTA; CDR2 reads FQGNSA. The CDR3 is 15 residues long. The CDR3 loop reads CASSSQGIDTGELFF. Here the CDR3 DNA reads TGTGCCAGCAGCTCACAGGGAATCGACACCGGGGAGCTGTTTTTT.

A few counts support this clone. The V and J genes are TRBV27 and TRBJ1-5, with D perhaps matching TRBD1 (6 bases). The V end was cut by 5 bases, the J end by 5 bases, with 16 bases between. Looked up from germline, CDR1 is MNHEY and CDR2 is SMNVEV (reference sequence). This CDR3 spans 15 amino acids. DNA for the CDR3: TGTGCCAGCAGTACGTCAGGGGTTCCCTATCAGCCCCAGCATTTT. Translation: CASSTSGVPYQPQHF.

The V call is TRBV7-9, the J call TRBJ2-3; maybe TRBD2 (5 bases). Trimming took off 8 bases at V and 4 bases at J, with 22 bases between the two ends. The germline V gene encodes CDR1 SEHNR and CDR2 FQNEAQ (reference sequence). CDR3 length: 16 amino acids. CDR3 protein: CASLTLEVGTPDTQYF. The DNA of the CDR3 is TGTGCCAGCCTTACATTGGAGGTTGGAACGCCAGATACGCAGTATTTT. The whole variable domain, remainder taken from reference TRBV7-9 and TRBJ2-3, is DTGVSQNPRHKITKRGQNVTFRCDPISEHNRLYWYRQTLGQGPEFLTYFQNEAQLEKSRLLSDRFSAERPKGSFSTLEIQRTEQGDSAMYLCASLTLEVGTPDTQYFGPGTRLTVL.